Listed below are T cell receptor beta chains from one sample, sequenced in a study of blood T cells in healthy people across ages. TCRdb itself ran the 5' RACE reads through MiXCR, one entry per CDR3 protein. The repertoire holds roughly 680,000 distinct CDR3 sequences, with approximately 49% as singletons. The sample comprised blood. Receptor source: a woman aged 55 to 70 in good health. The CDR3 runs from the conserved cysteine through the conserved F or W. The order of the fields is V gene, J gene, CDR3 length, D gene, clone size, CDR3 protein, CDR3 DNA. The D gene is left open where the match is weak. Some rows have no size entry. The others give once, few or many, or a class for an expanded clone.

TRBV20-1	TRBJ1-1	14	-	-	CSASQGGRNTEAFF	TGCAGTGCTTCACAGGGAGGGAGGAACACTGAAGCTTTCTTT
TRBV2	TRBJ1-1	11	-	-	CASSEALQAFF	TGTGCCAGCAGTGAAGCGCTTCAAGCTTTCTTT
TRBV20-1	TRBJ2-1	15	TRBD1	-	CSARRTGQGYNEQFF	TGCAGTGCTAGACGGACGGGACAGGGTTATAATGAGCAGTTCTTC
TRBV5-1	TRBJ2-3	12	-	-	CASRGDPDTQYF	TGCGCCAGCAGAGGGGACCCAGATACGCAGTATTTT
TRBV9	TRBJ1-2	14	-	-	CASSVGGREYGYTF	TGTGCCAGCAGCGTAGGGGGCAGGGAATATGGCTACACCTTC
TRBV5-1	TRBJ2-5	14	-	few	CASSLGRLQETQYF	TGCGCCAGCAGCTTGGGCAGACTCCAAGAGACCCAGTACTTC
TRBV7-2	TRBJ1-2	14	TRBD1	-	CASSPRQGHYGYTF	TGTGCCAGCAGCCCCCGACAGGGGCACTATGGCTACACCTTC
TRBV7-2	TRBJ1-5	15	-	-	CASSRQRGGEQPQHF	TGTGCCAGCAGCCGACAGCGGGGGGGAGAACAGCCCCAGCATTTT
TRBV12-3/TRBV12-4	TRBJ1-2	11	-	-	CASSLATGHTF	TGTGCCAGCAGTTTAGCAACAGGGCACACCTTC
TRBV20-1	TRBJ2-1	17	-	-	CSAPVWGRGLNYNEQFF	TGCAGTGCTCCCGTCTGGGGCCGGGGCTTAAACTACAATGAGCAGTTCTTC
TRBV7-6	TRBJ2-5	16	TRBD1	-	CASSLLGQANQETQYF	TGTGCCAGCAGCCTGCTGGGACAGGCGAACCAAGAGACCCAGTACTTC
TRBV4-1	TRBJ1-1	13	TRBD1	-	CASSQLAQGNTFF	TGCGCCAGCAGCCAGCTTGCACAGGGGAATACTTTCTTT
TRBV5-5	TRBJ1-5	15	-	once	CASRGGDHNNQPQHF	TGTGCCAGCAGAGGAGGAGACCATAACAATCAGCCCCAGCATTTT
TRBV7-2	TRBJ1-1	13	-	few	CASSPPENTEAFF	TGTGCCAGCAGCCCTCCTGAGAACACTGAAGCTTTCTTT
TRBV2	TRBJ2-7	15	-	few	CASNKDRSWSYEQYF	TGTGCCAGCAACAAAGACAGGTCATGGAGCTACGAGCAGTACTTC
TRBV7-3	TRBJ2-3	16	-	-	CASSLTRGGITDTQYF	TGTGCCAGCAGCTTAACGAGGGGGGGCATCACAGATACGCAGTATTTT
TRBV7-2	TRBJ2-1	16	-	-	CASSLGRDVSYNEQFF	TGTGCCAGCAGCTTAGGTCGGGACGTCTCCTACAATGAGCAGTTCTTC
TRBV20-1	TRBJ2-1	20	TRBD2	-	CSARDVGGLAGDSFYNEQFF	TGCAGTGCTAGAGATGTTGGTGGGCTAGCGGGAGACTCCTTTTACAATGAGCAGTTCTTC
TRBV28	TRBJ2-5	17	-	-	CASSTWGSGSTQETQYF	TGTGCCAGCAGTACCTGGGGCAGCGGATCAACACAAGAGACCCAGTACTTC
TRBV20-1	TRBJ2-1	15	TRBD2	-	CSATPTSGSIGEQFF	TGCAGTGCAACCCCGACTAGCGGGAGCATCGGTGAGCAGTTCTTC
TRBV5-4	TRBJ2-1	16	TRBD2	-	CASSLATSGPRTEQFF	TGTGCCAGCAGCTTGGCTACTAGCGGTCCTAGGACTGAGCAGTTCTTC
TRBV4-3	TRBJ2-1	16	-	-	CASSHGGQGSYNEQFF	TGCGCCAGCAGCCACGGGGGGCAAGGGTCCTACAATGAGCAGTTCTTC
TRBV11-1	TRBJ2-1	14	-	few	CASSPESRLNEQFF	TGTGCCAGCAGCCCCGAATCTAGGCTCAATGAGCAGTTCTTC
TRBV28	TRBJ2-3	16	-	-	CASSSLAPLAQGTQYF	TGTGCCAGCAGTTCACTAGCCCCGCTAGCACAGGGTACGCAGTATTTT
TRBV6-2/TRBV6-3	TRBJ2-7	15	TRBD1	few	CASSRSGTGHGEQYF	TGTGCCAGCAGTCGCTCCGGGACAGGGCACGGCGAGCAGTACTTC
TRBV7-2	TRBJ1-5	13	-	-	CASSGESEQPQHF	TGTGCCAGCAGCGGGGAGAGCGAACAGCCCCAGCATTTT
TRBV6-2/TRBV6-3	TRBJ2-3	12	-	-	CASGEQADTQYF	TGTGCCAGCGGCGAACAGGCTGATACGCAGTATTTT
TRBV6-2/TRBV6-3	TRBJ2-5	15	-	-	CASSSLGEARETQYF	TGTGCCAGCAGCTCATTAGGAGAGGCTCGGGAGACCCAGTACTTC
TRBV10-3	TRBJ1-1	16	-	-	CAISVGSGYRNTEAFF	TGTGCCATCAGTGTGGGGTCAGGGTATCGGAACACTGAAGCTTTCTTT
TRBV29-1	TRBJ2-3	15	TRBD2	many	CSVAGGGFPTDTQYF	TGCAGCGTTGCCGGGGGGGGTTTCCCGACAGATACGCAGTATTTT
TRBV6-5	TRBJ1-2	14	TRBD1	many	CASSGQGGFYGYTF	TGTGCCAGCAGCGGACAGGGTGGGTTCTATGGCTACACCTTC
TRBV24-1	TRBJ2-5	12	-	-	CATSPAGETQYF	TGTGCCACCAGCCCAGCGGGAGAGACCCAGTACTTC
TRBV2	TRBJ2-1	15	TRBD2	few	CASRRTSGIQNEQFF	TGTGCCAGCAGGAGGACTAGCGGAATACAAAATGAGCAGTTCTTC
TRBV5-5	TRBJ2-6	19	-	-	CASSLGRARSLTGANVLTF	TGTGCCAGCAGCTTGGGCCGAGCGAGGTCTCTGACTGGGGCCAACGTCCTGACTTTC
TRBV20-1	TRBJ2-7	15	TRBD2	-	CSARGQTSGSLEQYF	TGCAGTGCTAGGGGACAGACTAGCGGGAGCCTCGAGCAGTACTTC
TRBV7-9	TRBJ1-1	14	-	-	CASSRDSRGREAFF	TGTGCCAGCAGCCGCGACTCCCGGGGGAGGGAAGCTTTCTTT
TRBV5-6	TRBJ2-4	12	-	-	CASSLGKNIRYF	TGTGCCAGCAGCTTGGGTAAAAACATTCGGTACTTC
TRBV20-1	TRBJ2-1	14	TRBD1	-	CSAQGQGAVAEQFF	TGCAGTGCTCAAGGACAGGGGGCGGTCGCTGAGCAGTTCTTC
TRBV15	TRBJ2-5	16	-	-	CATSRGRTRNQETQYF	TGTGCCACCAGCAGAGGCCGGACACGGAACCAAGAGACCCAGTACTTC
TRBV9	TRBJ2-3	16	TRBD2	-	CASSLGTSGSGDTQYF	TGTGCCAGCAGCCTGGGGACTAGCGGGAGCGGAGATACGCAGTATTTT
TRBV6-1	TRBJ2-3	15	-	few	CASSEAGTGGDTQYF	TGTGCCAGCAGTGAAGCCGGGACTGGAGGAGATACGCAGTATTTT
TRBV6-1	TRBJ1-2	16	TRBD1	-	CASSERQGVPNYGYTF	TGTGCCAGCAGTGAACGGCAGGGGGTCCCTAACTATGGCTACACCTTC
TRBV7-9	TRBJ2-7	18	TRBD2	-	CASSRQRLAGNPAYEQYF	TGTGCCAGCAGCCGGCAGAGACTAGCGGGCAACCCTGCCTACGAGCAGTACTTC
TRBV5-1	TRBJ2-5	15	-	-	CASSLAAGLQETQYF	TGCGCCAGCAGCTTGGCGGCAGGCCTCCAAGAGACCCAGTACTTC
TRBV5-1	TRBJ1-6	13	-	-	CASSLGYNSPLHF	TGCGCCAGCAGCTTGGGTTATAATTCACCCCTCCACTTT
TRBV7-2	TRBJ2-7	14	-	many	CASSLASASYEQYF	TGTGCCAGCAGCTTAGCGTCCGCATCCTACGAGCAGTACTTC
TRBV4-3	TRBJ2-7	14	TRBD2	many	CASSQEGGAYEQYF	TGCGCCAGCAGCCAAGAGGGAGGGGCCTACGAGCAGTACTTC
TRBV28	TRBJ1-4	15	TRBD1	-	CASSLAGTADEKLFF	TGTGCCAGCAGTTTGGCCGGGACAGCGGATGAAAAACTGTTTTTT
TRBV11-2	TRBJ1-6	16	-	-	CASSLSSDRHNSPLHF	TGTGCCAGCAGCTTGTCTTCGGACAGACATAATTCACCCCTCCACTTT
TRBV3-1	TRBJ2-7	16	-	-	CASSQGRFQLSYEQYF	TGTGCCAGCAGCCAAGGACGTTTTCAATTGTCCTACGAGCAGTACTTC
TRBV6-2/TRBV6-3	TRBJ2-5	17	TRBD1	many	CASSSFPGTGDLETQYF	TGTGCCAGCAGTTCCTTCCCCGGGACAGGGGATCTGGAGACCCAGTACTTC
TRBV29-1	TRBJ2-1	16	TRBD1	-	CSAPPGQLSSYNEQFF	TGCAGCGCACCGCCGGGACAGTTGAGCTCCTACAATGAGCAGTTCTTC